Below, 14 T cell receptor beta chains from the same sample are listed, as sequenced in a study of T cells after somatic rescue of genetic block. Libraries were prepared by immunoSEQ multiplex PCR; TCRdb keeps only in-frame clonotypes and omits some of them. Of 65,000 to 70,000 clones listed, about nine tenths are singletons. The source material was peripheral blood mononuclear cells (PBMCs). The receptors come from a man in his forties.

The chain carries TRBV9 and TRBJ2-1, with 12 bases identical to TRBD2. The CDR3 is made up of 17 amino acids. The trim removed 4 bases at V and 9 bases at J, leaving 14 bases unmatched. In germline, CDR1 is SGDLS, CDR2 YYNGEE. DNA for the CDR3: TGTGCCAGCAGCCCCTCGGGAGGGCTAGCGGGAGGGAGTGAGCAGTTCTTC. It encodes CASSPSGGLAGGSEQFF.

The chain links TRBV2 to TRBJ1-1; 8 nucleotides align to TRBD1. The junction had 8 bases not matched to a gene; V was cut back by 6 bases and J by 5 bases. This CDR3 spans 14 amino acids. Germline V gene data show CDR1 as SNHLY and CDR2 as FYNNEI. DNA of the CDR3: TGTGCCAGCAGCGAGACAGGGGTTGGGACTGAAGCTTTCTTT. Translating it yields CASSETGVGTEAFF.

J is TRBJ1-4 and V is TRBV5-1; D may be TRBD1 (5 bases). The germline V and J ends were trimmed by 0 bases and 7 bases, with 10 bases remaining between them. Germline assignment: CDR1 SGHRS and CDR2 YFSETQ. CDR3 size: 14 residues. The CDR3 spells CASSLGREGEKLFF. CDR3 bases: TGCGCCAGCAGCTTGGGCAGGGAAGGTGAAAAACTGTTTTTT.

The gene calls are TRBV6-6 and TRBJ1-6; TRBD1 aligns across 7 bases. The CDR3 spans 15 residues. The J segment lost 6 bases and the V segment lost 7 bases, leaving 9 bases of the junction unmatched. Germline-derived CDR1 and CDR2 are MNHNY and SVGAGI (reference sequence). CDR3 coding DNA: TGTGCCAGCATACCCTCGGGACAGAGTAATTCACCCCTCCACTTT. Amino acids: CASIPSGQSNSPLHF.

The V and J genes are TRBV7-9 and TRBJ2-1, with TRBD1 matching over 8 bases. Germline-derived CDR1 and CDR2 are SEHNR and FQNEAQ (reference sequence). J gave up 7 bases and V 7 bases, and 21 bases lay outside the gene matches. The CDR3 has 18 residues. For the CDR3, the DNA is TGTGCCAGCACCCCCAGTAGACTTGGGCAGGGGGCTCGGAATGAGCAGTTCTTC. This sequence encodes CASTPSRLGQGARNEQFF.

The V gene is TRBV5-4, the J gene TRBJ2-2; D is unresolved. V was clipped by 0 bases and J by 1 base, with 7 bases between them. Per germline, CDR1 SGHNT and CDR2 YYREEE (reference sequence). This CDR3 contains 15 residues. Written as DNA, the CDR3 is TGTGCCAGCAGCTTGGTGTACAGGAACACCGGGGAGCTGTTTTTT. Its protein product is CASSLVYRNTGELFF.

This sequence joins TRBV5-1 and TRBJ2-7, with D unclear. Germline CDR1 is SGHRS and CDR2 is YFSETQ. This CDR3 contains 15 residues. V was shortened by 0 bases and J by 0 bases, with 10 bases between the two germline ends. CDR3 amino acids: CASSLAGDFSYEQYF. The CDR3 bases are TGCGCCAGCAGCTTGGCCGGAGATTTCTCCTACGAGCAGTACTTC.

The CDR3 sequence is CASSLAGASNEQFF. CDR3 in DNA: TGTGCCAGCAGCTTAGCGGGAGCGTCCAATGAGCAGTTCTTC. The chain recombines TRBV7-2 with TRBJ2-1; D is perhaps TRBD2 (5 bases). V was pared by 0 bases and J by 6 bases, with 9 bases between. Per the germline V gene, CDR1 is SGHTA and CDR2 is FQGNSA. The CDR3 has 14 residues.

The rearrangement links TRBV15 to TRBJ2-2, with a possible D match to TRBD2 (5 bases). This CDR3 is 14 amino acids long. CDR1 and CDR2 (germline): LNHNV, YYDKDF (reference sequence). V lost 2 bases and J 3 bases, leaving 7 bases between the germline ends. Here the CDR3 DNA reads TGTGCCACCAGCAGACGGCGGGACACCGGGGAGCTGTTTTTT. Its protein is CATSRRRDTGELFF.

The CDR3 bases are TGTGCCAGCGATAGCGGGGGGGCAATCACAGATACGCAGTATTTT. Protein product: CASDSGGAITDTQYF. The chain links TRBV28 to TRBJ2-3; 11 bases are shared with TRBD2. The J segment lost 2 bases and the V segment lost 8 bases, leaving 6 bases of the junction unmatched. The germline gives CDR1 MDHEN, CDR2 SYDVKM. CDR3 length: 15 amino acids.

The chain couples TRBV27 to TRBJ2-5; D is possibly TRBD1 or TRBD2 (5 bases each). Germline values: CDR1 MNHEY, CDR2 SMNVEV (reference sequence). V was shortened by 6 bases and J by 4 bases, with 12 bases between the two germline ends. CDR3 length: 13 residues. CDR3 coding DNA: TGTGCCAGCAGGGGACCTCCGGGAGAGACCCAGTACTTC. Residues: CASRGPPGETQYF.

This chain joins TRBV19 and TRBJ1-3; D not resolved. The CDR3 is 14 amino acids. The germline V gene encodes CDR1 LNHDA and CDR2 SQIVND (reference sequence). V was clipped by 3 bases and J by 0 bases, with 6 bases between them. The CDR3 bases are TGTGCCAGTAGTATCCGAAGCTCTGGAAACACCATATATTTT. Its protein product is CASSIRSSGNTIYF.

The CDR3 protein is CASSFDGNTIYF. CDR3 sequence (DNA): TGTGCCAGCAGCTTTGATGGAAACACCATATATTTT. The chain recombines TRBV7-8 with TRBJ1-3, with D hard to call. The germline V gene has CDR1 SGHVS and CDR2 FQNEAQ. This CDR3 region has 12 residues. Trimming cost V 3 bases and J 3 bases, with 3 bases left between them.

The chain employs TRBV5-6 and TRBJ2-2, with D unresolved. This CDR3 is built from 13 residues. V was pared by 5 bases and J by 5 bases, with 10 bases between. Germline CDR1 reads SGHDT; CDR2 reads YYEEEE. The CDR3, as DNA: TGTGCCAGCAGGGTGGGCCGAACCGGGGAGCTGTTTTTT. As protein: CASRVGRTGELFF.